Presented here are 5 T cell receptor beta chains from one specimen sequenced in a study of identical twins. TCRdb reprocessed the 5' RACE reads with MiXCR, giving one entry per CDR3 protein. Of about 200,000 distinct CDR3 sequences in the sample, roughly 7.1% were seen once. These sequences were also reported in another study, on T cells expressing NK-cell markers.

Specimen: CD8+ T cells sorted from blood. The receptor source for this set is a woman younger than 30 in good health.

The chain joins TRBV14 to TRBJ2-7; D is possibly TRBD1 or TRBD2 (6 bases each). Trimming left V 5 bases short and J 6 bases short, with 11 bases between. Germline assignment: CDR1 SGHDN and CDR2 FVKESK. The CDR3 runs 12 residues. The CDR3 nucleotides are TGTGCCAGCAGCTCACAGGGAGGCGAGCAGTACTTC. Translation: CASSSQGGEQYF.

CDR3 amino acids: CAWSVPGRNEQFF. The CDR3, as DNA: TGTGCCTGGAGTGTACCGGGTCGCAATGAGCAGTTCTTC. V usage is TRBV30 and J usage is TRBJ2-1; unclear D gene. V was pared by 0 bases and J by 6 bases, with 9 bases between. Germline V gene lookup returns CDR1 GTSNPN and CDR2 SVGIG (reference sequence). CDR3 length: 13 amino acids.

The CDR3 here is CSAMTSGGLIAKNIQYF. The CDR3 DNA sequence: TGCAGTGCCATGACTAGCGGGGGGCTCATAGCCAAAAACATTCAGTACTTC. J is TRBJ2-4 and V is TRBV20-1, with TRBD2 identical over 13 bases. Germline V gives CDR1 DFQATT, CDR2 SNEGSKA (reference sequence). Losses at the gene ends were 6 bases for V and 0 bases for J; bases not matched to a gene: 8. CDR3 length: 17 residues.

This clonotype was recorded once. V is TRBV27 and J is TRBJ1-1, with 9 bases aligning to TRBD1. The germline gives CDR1 MNHEY, CDR2 SMNVEV (reference sequence). The CDR3 extends over 14 amino acids. V shed 5 bases, J shed 5 bases, and the junction held 6 bases outside the gene matches. Here the CDR3 DNA reads TGTGCCAGCAGTGTAGACAGGGGGAGAACTGAAGCTTTCTTT. Its translation is CASSVDRGRTEAFF.

This clonotype has a handful of counts. V and J are TRBV7-2 and TRBJ2-7; TRBD2 aligns across 8 bases. V shed 4 bases and J 0 bases; nucleotides not matched to a gene: 5. The CDR3 is 15 residues long. The germline CDR1 and CDR2 sequences are SGHTA and FQGNSA. Here the CDR3 DNA reads TGTGCCAGCAGCTACCGACTAGCGCCCTCCTACGAGCAGTACTTC. Its translation is CASSYRLAPSYEQYF. The full variable domain, with the rest looked up from reference TRBV7-2 and TRBJ2-7, is GAGVSQSPSNKVTEKGKDVELRCDPISGHTALYWYRQSLGQGLEFLIYFQGNSAPDKSGLPSDRFSAERTGGSVSTLTIQRTQQEDSAVYLCASSYRLAPSYEQYFGPGTRLTVT.